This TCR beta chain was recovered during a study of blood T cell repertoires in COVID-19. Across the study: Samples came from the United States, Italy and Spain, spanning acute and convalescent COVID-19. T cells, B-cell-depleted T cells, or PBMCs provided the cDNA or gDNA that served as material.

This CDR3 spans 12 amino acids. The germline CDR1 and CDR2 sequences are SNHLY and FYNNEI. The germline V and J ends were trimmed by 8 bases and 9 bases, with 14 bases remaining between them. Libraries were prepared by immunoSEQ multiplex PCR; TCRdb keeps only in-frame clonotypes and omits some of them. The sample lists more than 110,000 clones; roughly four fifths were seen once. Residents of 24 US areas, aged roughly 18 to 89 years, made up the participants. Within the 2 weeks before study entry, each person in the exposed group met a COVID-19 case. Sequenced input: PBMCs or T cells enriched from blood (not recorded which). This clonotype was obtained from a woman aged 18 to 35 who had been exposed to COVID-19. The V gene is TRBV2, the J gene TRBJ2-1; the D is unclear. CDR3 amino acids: CASAIEYAEQFF. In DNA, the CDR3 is TGTGCCAGCGCGATCGAATACGCTGAGCAGTTCTTC.